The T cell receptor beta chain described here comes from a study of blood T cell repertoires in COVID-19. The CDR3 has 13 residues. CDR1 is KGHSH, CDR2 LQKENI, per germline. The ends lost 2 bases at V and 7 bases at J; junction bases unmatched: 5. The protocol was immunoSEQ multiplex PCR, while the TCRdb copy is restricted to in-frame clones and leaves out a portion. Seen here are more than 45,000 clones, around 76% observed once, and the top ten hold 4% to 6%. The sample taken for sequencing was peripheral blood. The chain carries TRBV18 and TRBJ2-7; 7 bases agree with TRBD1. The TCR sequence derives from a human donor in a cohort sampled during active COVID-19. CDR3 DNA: TGTGCCAGCTCACCAGACAGGGCGGGTGAGCAGTACTTC. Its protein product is CASSPDRAGEQYF.